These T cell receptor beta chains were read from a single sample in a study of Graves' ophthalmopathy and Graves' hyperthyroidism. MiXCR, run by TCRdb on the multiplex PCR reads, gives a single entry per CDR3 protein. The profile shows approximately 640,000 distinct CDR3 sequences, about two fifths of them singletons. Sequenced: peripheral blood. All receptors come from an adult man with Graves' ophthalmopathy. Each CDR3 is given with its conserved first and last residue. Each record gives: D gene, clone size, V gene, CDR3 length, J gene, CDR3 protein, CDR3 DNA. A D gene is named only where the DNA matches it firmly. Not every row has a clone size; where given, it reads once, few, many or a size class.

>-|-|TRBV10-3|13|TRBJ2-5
CAISWTPQETQYF
TGTGCCATCAGTTGGACGCCACAAGAGACCCAGTACTTC
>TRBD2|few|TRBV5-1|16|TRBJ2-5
CASSQVSRGGRETQYF
TGTGCCAGCAGCCAAGTCTCGCGGGGGGGCCGGGAGACCCAGTACTTC
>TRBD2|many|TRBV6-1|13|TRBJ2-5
CASRTSGGETQYF
TGTGCCAGCAGGACTAGCGGTGGGGAGACCCAGTACTTC
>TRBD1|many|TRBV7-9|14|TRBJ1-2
CASSLVTGDYGYTF
TGTGCCAGCAGCTTAGTTACAGGGGACTATGGCTACACCTTC
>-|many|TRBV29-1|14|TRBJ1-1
CSVRGGWGSTEAFF
TGCAGCGTCCGGGGGGGTTGGGGTAGCACTGAAGCTTTCTTT
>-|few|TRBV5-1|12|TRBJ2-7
CASSHDYYEQYF
TGCGCCAGCAGCCACGACTATTACGAGCAGTACTTC
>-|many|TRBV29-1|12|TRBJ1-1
CSVGGENTEAFF
TGCAGCGTTGGGGGTGAAAACACTGAAGCTTTCTTT
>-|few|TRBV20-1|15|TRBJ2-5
CSAREWGRRQETQYF
TGCAGTGCTAGAGAGTGGGGTAGGAGGCAAGAGACCCAGTACTTC
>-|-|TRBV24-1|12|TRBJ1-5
CATSGGGLPQHF
TGTGCCACCAGTGGAGGGGGTTTGCCCCAGCATTTT
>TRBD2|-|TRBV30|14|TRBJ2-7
CAWSETSGKYEQYF
TGTGCCTGGAGTGAGACTAGCGGGAAGTACGAGCAGTACTTC
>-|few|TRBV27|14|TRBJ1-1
CASGRPGQNTEAFF
TGTGCCAGCGGACGACCCGGACAGAACACTGAAGCTTTCTTT
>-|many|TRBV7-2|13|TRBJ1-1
CASSPSTEVGAFF
TGTGCCAGCAGCCCCTCGACGGAGGTCGGTGCTTTCTTT
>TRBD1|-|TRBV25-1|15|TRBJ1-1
CASNQGWTGDTEAFF
TGTGCCAGCAACCAAGGATGGACAGGGGACACTGAAGCTTTCTTT
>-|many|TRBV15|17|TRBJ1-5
CATSRVNGRGSNQPQHF
TGTGCCACCAGCAGAGTCAATGGACGGGGAAGCAATCAGCCCCAGCATTTT
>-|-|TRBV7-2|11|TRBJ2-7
CASSPWGEQYF
TGTGCCAGCAGCCCCTGGGGAGAGCAGTACTTC
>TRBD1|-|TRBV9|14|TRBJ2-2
CASSVTGGGGELFF
TGTGCCAGCAGCGTGACAGGGGGAGGCGGGGAGCTGTTTTTT
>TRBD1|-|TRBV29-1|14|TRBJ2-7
CSGTGQISPYEQYF
TGCAGCGGGACAGGACAGATATCTCCCTACGAGCAGTACTTC
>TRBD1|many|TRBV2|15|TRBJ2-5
CASSAETGGAETQYF
TGTGCCAGCAGTGCAGAAACAGGGGGCGCGGAGACCCAGTACTTC
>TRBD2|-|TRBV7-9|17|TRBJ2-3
CASSQPGGLSHTDTQYF
TGTGCCAGCAGCCAACCGGGGGGACTCTCGCACACAGATACGCAGTATTTT
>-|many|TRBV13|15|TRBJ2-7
CASSLEGVDVYEQYF
TGTGCCAGCAGCTTAGAGGGAGTTGATGTCTACGAGCAGTACTTC
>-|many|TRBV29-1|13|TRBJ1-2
CSVDLGRVVGYTF
TGCAGCGTTGACCTGGGCAGGGTGGTTGGCTACACCTTC
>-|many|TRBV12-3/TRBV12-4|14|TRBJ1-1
CASSPEGFNTEAFF
TGTGCCAGCAGCCCGGAGGGATTTAACACTGAAGCTTTCTTT
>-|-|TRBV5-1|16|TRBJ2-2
CASSGQQGVSTGELFF
TGCGCCAGCAGCGGCCAACAGGGTGTAAGCACCGGGGAGCTGTTTTTT
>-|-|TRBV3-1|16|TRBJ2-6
CASSQPTFSGANVLTF
TGTGCCAGCAGCCAACCAACCTTCTCTGGGGCCAACGTCCTGACTTTC
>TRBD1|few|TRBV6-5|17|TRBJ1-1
CASRPKAHGTAAFEAFF
TGTGCCAGCAGACCTAAAGCCCACGGGACAGCTGCCTTTGAAGCTTTCTTT
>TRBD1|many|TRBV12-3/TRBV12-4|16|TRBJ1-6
CASSNTGTGYNSPLHF
TGTGCCAGCAGTAACACCGGGACAGGGTATAATTCACCCCTCCACTTT
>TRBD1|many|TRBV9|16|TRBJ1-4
CASSVGTGATNEKLFF
TGTGCCAGCAGCGTAGGGACAGGTGCAACTAATGAAAAACTGTTTTTT
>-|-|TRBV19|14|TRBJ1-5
CASSIGQSNQPQHF
TGTGCCAGTAGTATTGGACAGTCCAATCAGCCCCAGCATTTT
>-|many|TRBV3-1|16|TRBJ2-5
CASSQSRPTYQETQYF
TGTGCCAGCAGCCAATCTAGACCAACATACCAAGAGACCCAGTACTTC
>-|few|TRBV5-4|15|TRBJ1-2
CASSLERHPNYGYTF
TGTGCCAGCAGCTTGGAGCGGCACCCTAACTATGGCTACACCTTC
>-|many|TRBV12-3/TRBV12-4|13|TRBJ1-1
CASRVVPIAEAFF
TGTGCCAGCAGGGTAGTCCCGATTGCTGAAGCTTTCTTT
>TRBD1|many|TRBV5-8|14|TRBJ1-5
CASSPGTARQPQHF
TGTGCCAGCAGCCCTGGGACAGCGAGGCAGCCCCAGCATTTT
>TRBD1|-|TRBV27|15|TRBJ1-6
CASSLGTGGWSSLHF
TGTGCCAGCAGTTTAGGGACAGGGGGCTGGTCGTCCCTCCACTTT
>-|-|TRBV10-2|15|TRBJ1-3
CASSEGRALQDTIYF
TGCGCCAGCAGTGAGGGTCGAGCTCTCCAAGACACCATATATTTT
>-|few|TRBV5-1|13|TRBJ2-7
CASSEGGGYEQYF
TGCGCCAGCAGCGAAGGGGGAGGGTACGAGCAGTACTTC
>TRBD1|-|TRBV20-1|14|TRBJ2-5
CSAGGQGLVETQYF
TGCAGTGCAGGGGGCCAAGGTTTAGTGGAGACCCAGTACTTC
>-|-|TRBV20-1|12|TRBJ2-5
CSAGGQGGAQYF
TGCAGTGCTGGCGGACAGGGAGGGGCCCAGTACTTC
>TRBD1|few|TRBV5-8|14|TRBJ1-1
CASSHTGVKTEAFF
TGTGCCAGCAGCCACACAGGGGTGAAGACTGAAGCTTTCTTT
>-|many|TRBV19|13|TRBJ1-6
CASPGQNNSPLHF
TGTGCCAGCCCGGGACAAAATAATTCACCCCTCCACTTT
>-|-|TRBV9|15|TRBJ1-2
CASSGGGGHYDGYTF
TGTGCCAGCAGCGGGGGGGGGGGACATTACGATGGCTACACCTTC
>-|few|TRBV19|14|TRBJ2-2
CASSWGENTGELFF
TGTGCCAGTAGTTGGGGGGAGAACACCGGGGAGCTGTTTTTT